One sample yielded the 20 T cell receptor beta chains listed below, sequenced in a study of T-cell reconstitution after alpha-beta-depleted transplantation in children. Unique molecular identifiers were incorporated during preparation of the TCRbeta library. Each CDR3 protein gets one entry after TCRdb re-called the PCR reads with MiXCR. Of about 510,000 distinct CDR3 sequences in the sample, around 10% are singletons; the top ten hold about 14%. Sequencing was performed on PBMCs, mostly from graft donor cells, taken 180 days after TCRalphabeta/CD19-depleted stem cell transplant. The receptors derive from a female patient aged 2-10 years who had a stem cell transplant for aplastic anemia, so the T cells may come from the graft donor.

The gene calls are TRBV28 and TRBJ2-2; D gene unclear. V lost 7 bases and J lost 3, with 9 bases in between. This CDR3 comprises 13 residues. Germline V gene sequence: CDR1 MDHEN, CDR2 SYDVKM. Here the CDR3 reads CASTFQYTGELFF. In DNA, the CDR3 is TGTGCCAGCACCTTCCAGTACACCGGGGAGCTGTTTTTT.

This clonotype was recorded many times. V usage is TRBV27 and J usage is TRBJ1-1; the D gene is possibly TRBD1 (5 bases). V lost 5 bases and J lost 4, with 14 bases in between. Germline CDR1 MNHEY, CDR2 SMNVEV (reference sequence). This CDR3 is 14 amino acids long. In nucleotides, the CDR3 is TGTGCCAGCAGTAGATCAGGACAAGTCACTGAAGCTTTCTTT. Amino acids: CASSRSGQVTEAFF.

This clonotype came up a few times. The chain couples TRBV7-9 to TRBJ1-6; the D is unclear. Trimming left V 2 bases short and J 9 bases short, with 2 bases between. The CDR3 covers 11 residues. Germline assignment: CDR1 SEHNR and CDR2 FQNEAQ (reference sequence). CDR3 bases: TGTGCCAGCAGCTTAATTTCACCCCTCCACTTT. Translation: CASSLISPLHF.

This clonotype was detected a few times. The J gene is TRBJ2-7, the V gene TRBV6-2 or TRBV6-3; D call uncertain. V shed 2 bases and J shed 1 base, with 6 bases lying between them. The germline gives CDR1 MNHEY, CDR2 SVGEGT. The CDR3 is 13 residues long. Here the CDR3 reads CASSYGQSYEQYF. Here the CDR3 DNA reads TGTGCCAGCAGTTACGGGCAGTCCTACGAGCAGTACTTC.

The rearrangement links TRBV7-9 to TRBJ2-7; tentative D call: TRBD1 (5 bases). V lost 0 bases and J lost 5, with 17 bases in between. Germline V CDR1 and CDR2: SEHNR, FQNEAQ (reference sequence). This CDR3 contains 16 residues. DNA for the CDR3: TGTGCCAGCAGCTTAGCCCAAGGGGCCCCGGGCCACGAGCAGTACTTC. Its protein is CASSLAQGAPGHEQYF.

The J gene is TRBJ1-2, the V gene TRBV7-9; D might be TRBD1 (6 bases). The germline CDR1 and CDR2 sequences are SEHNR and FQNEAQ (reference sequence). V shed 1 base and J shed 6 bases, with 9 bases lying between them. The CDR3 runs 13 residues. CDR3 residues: CASSLVEGDGYTF. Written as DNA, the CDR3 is TGTGCCAGCAGCTTAGTGGAGGGGGATGGCTACACCTTC.

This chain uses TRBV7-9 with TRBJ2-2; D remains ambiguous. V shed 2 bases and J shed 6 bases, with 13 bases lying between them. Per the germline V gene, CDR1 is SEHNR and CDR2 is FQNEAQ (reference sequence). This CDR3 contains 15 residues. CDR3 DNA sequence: TGTGCCAGCAGCTTACCCCGGGTCTGGCCCGGGGAGCTGTTTTTT. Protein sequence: CASSLPRVWPGELFF.

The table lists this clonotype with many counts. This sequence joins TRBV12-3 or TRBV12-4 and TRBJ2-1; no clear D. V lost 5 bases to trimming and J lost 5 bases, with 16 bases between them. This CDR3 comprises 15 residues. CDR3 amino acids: CASSLPRTTNNEQFF. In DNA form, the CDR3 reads TGTGCCAGCAGTCTCCCCCGGACGACGAACAATGAGCAGTTCTTC.

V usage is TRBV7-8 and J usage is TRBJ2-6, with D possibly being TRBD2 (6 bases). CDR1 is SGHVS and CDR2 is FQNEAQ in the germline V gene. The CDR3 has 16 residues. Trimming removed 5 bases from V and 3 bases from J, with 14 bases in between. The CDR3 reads CASSPLRRDGANVLTF. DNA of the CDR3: TGTGCCAGCAGCCCCCTTAGGAGGGATGGGGCCAACGTCCTGACTTTC.

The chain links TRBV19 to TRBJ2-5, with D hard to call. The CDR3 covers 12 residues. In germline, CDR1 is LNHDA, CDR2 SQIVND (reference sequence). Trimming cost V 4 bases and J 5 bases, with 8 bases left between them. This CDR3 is CASSKARETQYF. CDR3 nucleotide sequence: TGTGCCAGTAGTAAGGCCAGGGAGACCCAGTACTTC.

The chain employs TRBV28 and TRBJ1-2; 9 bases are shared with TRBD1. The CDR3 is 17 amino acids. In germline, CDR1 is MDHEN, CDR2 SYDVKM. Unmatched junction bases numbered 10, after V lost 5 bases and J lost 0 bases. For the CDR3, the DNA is TGTGCCAGCAGTCATCCCCCGGGGACAGGGCCTAACTATGGCTACACCTTC. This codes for CASSHPPGTGPNYGYTF.

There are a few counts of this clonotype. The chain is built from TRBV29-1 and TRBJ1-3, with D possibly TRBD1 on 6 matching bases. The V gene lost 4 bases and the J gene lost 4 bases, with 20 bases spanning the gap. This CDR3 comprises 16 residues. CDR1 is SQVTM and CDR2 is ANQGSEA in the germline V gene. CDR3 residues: CSVARTDVDEGNTIYF. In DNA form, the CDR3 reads TGCAGCGTTGCGAGGACAGATGTCGACGAGGGAAACACCATATATTTT. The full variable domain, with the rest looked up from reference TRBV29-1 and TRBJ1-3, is SAVISQKPSRDICQRGTSLTIQCQVDSQVTMMFWYRQQPGQSLTLIATANQGSEATYESGFVIDKFPISRPNLTFSTLTVSNMSPEDSSIYLCSVARTDVDEGNTIYFGEGSWLTVV.

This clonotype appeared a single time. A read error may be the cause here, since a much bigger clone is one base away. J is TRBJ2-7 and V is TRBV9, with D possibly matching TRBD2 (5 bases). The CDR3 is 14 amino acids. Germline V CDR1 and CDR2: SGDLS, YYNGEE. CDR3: CASSVDLGSYGQYF. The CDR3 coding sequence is TGTGCCAGCAGCGTAGATCTAGGGAGTTACGGGCAGTACTTC.

The CDR3 reads CSVGVLAIGDEQFF. CDR3 in DNA: TGCAGCGTGGGGGTACTAGCTATTGGAGATGAGCAGTTCTTC. The gene calls are TRBV29-1 and TRBJ2-1, with D tentatively TRBD2 (6 bases). Deletions cut 6 bases from V and 8 bases from J, with 20 bases between. Germline V gives CDR1 SQVTM, CDR2 ANQGSEA. The CDR3 sequence is 14 residues long.

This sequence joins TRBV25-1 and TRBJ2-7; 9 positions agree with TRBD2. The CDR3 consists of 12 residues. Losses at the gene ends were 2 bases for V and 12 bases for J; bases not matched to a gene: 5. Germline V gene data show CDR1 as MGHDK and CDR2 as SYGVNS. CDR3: CASSELAGLWYF. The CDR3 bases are TGTGCCAGCAGTGAACTAGCGGGGCTATGGTACTTC.

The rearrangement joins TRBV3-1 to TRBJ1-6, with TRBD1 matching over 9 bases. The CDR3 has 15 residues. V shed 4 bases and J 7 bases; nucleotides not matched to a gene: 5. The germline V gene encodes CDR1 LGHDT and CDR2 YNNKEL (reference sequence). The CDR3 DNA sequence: TGTGCCAGCAGCCCGGGGACAGGGATGAATTCACCCCTCCACTTT. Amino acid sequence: CASSPGTGMNSPLHF.

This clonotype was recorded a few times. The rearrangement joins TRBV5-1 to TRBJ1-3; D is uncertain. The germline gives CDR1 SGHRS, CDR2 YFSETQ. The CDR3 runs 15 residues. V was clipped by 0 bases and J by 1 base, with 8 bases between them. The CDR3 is CASSLDSISGNTIYF. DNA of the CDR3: TGCGCCAGCAGCTTGGACTCAATATCTGGAAACACCATATATTTT.

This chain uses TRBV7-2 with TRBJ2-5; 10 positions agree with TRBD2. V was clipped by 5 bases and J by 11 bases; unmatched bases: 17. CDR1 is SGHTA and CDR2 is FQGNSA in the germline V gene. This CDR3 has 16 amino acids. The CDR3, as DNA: TGTGCCAGCAGCCCTCCTATCGGGCTAGCGGGGGACCAGCAGTACTTC. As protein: CASSPPIGLAGDQQYF.

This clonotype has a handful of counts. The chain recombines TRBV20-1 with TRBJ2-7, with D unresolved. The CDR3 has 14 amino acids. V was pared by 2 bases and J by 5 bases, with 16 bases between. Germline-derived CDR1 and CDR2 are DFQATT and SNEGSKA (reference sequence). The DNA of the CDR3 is TGCAGTGCTAGACCCAGAGGCTCTCACCACGAGCAGTACTTC. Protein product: CSARPRGSHHEQYF.

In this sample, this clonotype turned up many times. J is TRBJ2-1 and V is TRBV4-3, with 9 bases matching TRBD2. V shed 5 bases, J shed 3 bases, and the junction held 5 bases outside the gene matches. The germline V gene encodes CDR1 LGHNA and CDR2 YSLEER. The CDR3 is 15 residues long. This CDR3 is CASSYSGRYYNEQFF. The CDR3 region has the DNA TGCGCCAGCAGCTATAGCGGGAGATACTACAATGAGCAGTTCTTC.